The 4 T cell receptor beta chains in this list originate from one sample, sequenced in a study of T cells in Graves' hyperthyroidism and ophthalmopathy. Amplified regions were TCR beta CDR3 sequences from RNA transcripts. RT-PCR in the first round (using the HTBI primer set) targeted the TCR CDR3. One entry per CDR3 protein results from TCRdb running MiXCR on the multiplex PCR reads. The data hold approximately 210,000 distinct CDR3 sequences, with 15% to 20% observed a single time. Sequences were obtained from blood. These receptors came from a man aged 45-60 years with Graves' hyperthyroidism.

This clonotype was seen repeatedly, ten times or more. The chain recombines TRBV6-1 with TRBJ2-7; 12 nucleotides line up with TRBD2. This CDR3 region has 14 residues. J gave up 4 bases and V 5 bases, and 3 bases lay outside the gene matches. From germline, CDR1 is MNHNS and CDR2 SASEGT. CDR3 in DNA: TGTGCCAGCAGTTACGGGACTAGCGGGTACGAGCAGTACTTC. As protein: CASSYGTSGYEQYF.

This clonotype was seen repeatedly, ten times or more. This sequence joins TRBV24-1 and TRBJ2-3; tentative D call: TRBD2 (5 bases). V was cut by 3 bases and J by 4 bases, with 10 bases left in between. CDR1 and CDR2 from the germline V gene are KGHDR and SFDVKD. The CDR3 sequence is 14 residues long. CDR3 loop: CATSDPGRSDTQYF. The CDR3 DNA is TGTGCCACCAGTGATCCGGGAAGGTCAGATACGCAGTATTTT.

Turning to this clonotype: A much larger clonotype is one base distant, so this may be a read error. CDR3 coding DNA: TGCAGTGCTATCAGGTCCAACCCCTACAATGAGCAGTTCTTC. Its translation: CSAIRSNPYNEQFF. The J gene is TRBJ2-1, the V gene TRBV20-1, with D hard to call. The germline CDR1 and CDR2 sequences are DFQATT and SNEGSKA (reference sequence). The CDR3 is 14 amino acids. Trimming pared 4 bases from V and 2 bases from J, leaving 12 bases between.

The CDR3 DNA is TGTGCCAGCAGCCGCTCTAGCGGGAGGGCCAACAATGAGCAGTTCTTC. Its translation: CASSRSSGRANNEQFF. The V gene is TRBV6-1, the J gene TRBJ2-1, with TRBD2 identical over 12 bases. J was trimmed by 5 bases and V by 6 bases; bases with no gene match: 8. CDR3 length: 16 residues. Germline CDR1 and CDR2: MNHNS and SASEGT.